Listed here are 5 T cell receptor beta chains from one sample, sequenced in a study of blood T cell repertoires in COVID-19. Some clones are missing from TCRdb's copy, which holds only in-frame ones; the method was immunoSEQ multiplex PCR. This table holds about 67,000 clones, around 87% found once. Input material: peripheral blood. The receptors were gathered from a woman aged 60 to 75 with acute or convalescent COVID-19.

This clone was counted only a few times. This chain uses TRBV5-1 with TRBJ2-2; TRBD2 matches at 14 bases. Per germline, CDR1 SGHRS and CDR2 YFSETQ. This CDR3 comprises 17 residues. V shed 4 bases and J 4 bases; nucleotides not matched to a gene: 6. The CDR3 here is CASSPGGLAGGTGELFF. Here the CDR3 DNA reads TGCGCCAGCAGCCCTGGCGGACTAGCGGGGGGCACCGGGGAGCTGTTTTTT.

The rearrangement uses TRBV27 and TRBJ2-1, with 10 bases lining up with TRBD2. The trim removed 4 bases at V and 9 bases at J, leaving 6 bases unmatched. The germline CDR1 and CDR2 sequences are MNHEY and SMNVEV (reference sequence). The CDR3 contains 14 residues. The CDR3 sequence: CASSSGTSVFEQFF. In DNA form, the CDR3 reads TGTGCCAGCAGTTCCGGGACTAGCGTCTTTGAGCAGTTCTTC.

This clone was recorded once. V is TRBV11-2 and J is TRBJ1-2; D uncertain. Trimming cost V 5 bases and J 4 bases, with 17 bases left between them. CDR3 length equals 15 residues. In germline, CDR1 is SGHAT, CDR2 FQNNGV. The CDR3 reads CASSPIADGGYGYTF. For the CDR3, the DNA is TGTGCCAGCAGCCCAATAGCAGACGGAGGCTATGGCTACACCTTC.

The chain has TRBV7-9 and TRBJ1-2; D not certain. The CDR3 extends over 17 amino acids. Germline CDR1 SEHNR, CDR2 FQNEAQ (reference sequence). V was clipped by 1 base and J by 4 bases, with 19 bases between them. CDR3 loop: CASSLVGGQEKSYGYTF. Written as DNA, the CDR3 is TGTGCCAGCAGCTTAGTGGGAGGTCAGGAGAAATCCTATGGCTACACCTTC.

This chain links TRBV19 with TRBJ1-5; D ambiguous. The CDR3 extends over 14 amino acids. V was clipped by 6 bases and J by 0 bases, with 9 bases between them. Germline V gene data show CDR1 as LNHDA and CDR2 as SQIVND (reference sequence). CDR3 DNA sequence: TGTGCCAGTAGCATTATCTATAGCAATCAGCCCCAGCATTTT. Its translation is CASSIIYSNQPQHF. The full variable domain, rest sourced from reference TRBV19 and TRBJ1-5, is DGGITQSPKYLFRKEGQNVTLSCEQNLNHDAMYWYRQDPGQGLRLIYYSQIVNDFQKGDIAEGYSVSREKKESFPLTVTSAQKNPTAFYLCASSIIYSNQPQHFGDGTRLSIL.